Included here is one T cell receptor (beta chain) sequence, with context. Libraries were prepared by immunoSEQ multiplex PCR; TCRdb keeps only in-frame clonotypes and omits some of them. The table lists around 20,000 clones, 90% to 95% of them singletons. These data come from a study of untreated major depressive disorder. This sequence was found in a man under 40 in good health. The sample consisted of CD4+ T cells from PBMCs.

The DNA for the CDR3 is TGCGCCAGCACAGAGCCGGGACAGGGTGTTTTTGGAGCTTTCTTT. Protein product: CASTEPGQGVFGAFF. The chain employs TRBV4-1 and TRBJ1-1, with TRBD1 matching 9 bases. The germline V gene encodes CDR1 MGHRA and CDR2 YSYEKL. The CDR3 length is 15 residues. The ends lost 7 bases at V and 10 bases at J; junction bases unmatched: 16.